The clone carrying this T cell receptor (beta chain) occurred once. As yet, its antigen is unknown. Profiled with immunoSEQ multiplex PCR; TCRdb holds only in-frame clones, not every one. Among about 14,000 clones listed, 83% were seen once. V was pared by 0 bases and J by 1 base, with 13 bases between. The CDR3 loop spans 16 amino acids. The germline CDR1 and CDR2 sequences are SGHRS and YFSETQ. This entry belongs to a study of PD-1 blockade in classical Hodgkin lymphoma. Study in general: Treatment was intravenous nivolumab, 3 mg/kg every 2 weeks, until progression.

The patients all showed relapse after autologous stem cell transplantation, while their brentuximab vedotin exposure varied. Study findings and constraints: CD4+ but not CD8+ TCR diversity rose significantly by C4D1.

The receptor's source is a human donor with classical Hodgkin lymphoma. The starting material was peripheral blood mononuclear cells (PBMCs), obtained at baseline. The chain joins TRBV5-1 to TRBJ1-1; unclear D gene. The CDR3, as DNA: TGCGCCAGCAGCTTGGACCCTCGGCGAGGGAACACTGAAGCTTTCTTT. Residues: CASSLDPRRGNTEAFF.